These T cell receptor beta chains were read from a single sample in a study of T cells in Graves' hyperthyroidism and ophthalmopathy. TCRdb redid the calling of the multiplex PCR reads with MiXCR, one entry per CDR3 protein. The data hold fewer than 350,000 distinct CDR3 sequences, with 10% to 15% observed a single time. Specimen: blood. Receptor source: a woman aged 30 to 39 with Graves' hyperthyroidism that later progressed to Graves' ophthalmopathy. Each CDR3 is given with its conserved first and last residue. A D gene is named only where the DNA matches it firmly. Clone size, where shown, is once, few, many, or a class for clones that have expanded.

TRBV10-3	TRBD1	many	TRBJ2-1	TGTGCCATCAGTACAGGGGTTTCCTACAATGAGCAGTTCTTC	CAISTGVSYNEQFF
TRBV28	TRBD2	-	TRBJ2-3	TGTGCCAGCAGTTTCGGCGGGGGGCTGTGGCAGTATTTT	CASSFGGGLWQYF
TRBV19	TRBD2	few	TRBJ2-1	TGTGCCAGTAGTATGTTGCGGGGGGGGAAGGATGAGCAGTTCTTC	CASSMLRGGKDEQFF
TRBV6-2/TRBV6-3	-	-	TRBJ2-1	TGTGCCAGCAGTGACTCGGCGAGGAGCTACAATGAGCAGTTCTTC	CASSDSARSYNEQFF
TRBV6-2/TRBV6-3	-	-	TRBJ2-7	TGTGCCAGCACCCCCTGGCCGAGGGGTGAGCAGTACTTC	CASTPWPRGEQYF
TRBV6-1	-	many	TRBJ2-7	TGTGCCAGCAGTTCGGCAGGGCCTCTGCAGTACTTC	CASSSAGPLQYF
TRBV28	-	-	TRBJ2-3	TGTGCCAGCAGTTTAGGCGGATATAGCACAGATACGCAGTATTTT	CASSLGGYSTDTQYF
TRBV6-1	TRBD2	many	TRBJ2-1	TGTGCCAGCAGAACTCGAAGACTAGCGGACACCTACAATGAGCAGTTCTTC	CASRTRRLADTYNEQFF
TRBV20-1	TRBD1	many	TRBJ2-7	TGCAGTGCAATGCCCGTGACAGGGGTCGAGCAGTACTTC	CSAMPVTGVEQYF
TRBV18	-	-	TRBJ2-2	TGTGCCAGCTCACCAGTGGGGTCCCGGGAGCTGTTTTTT	CASSPVGSRELFF
TRBV20-1	-	-	TRBJ2-5	TGCAGTGCTAGAGATTTCAGGGAGACGCAAGAGACCCAGTACTTC	CSARDFRETQETQYF
TRBV19	-	-	TRBJ1-1	TGTGCCAGACACAACCGACGGGGGAACACTGAAGCTTTCTTT	CARHNRRGNTEAFF
TRBV27	TRBD2	many	TRBJ2-1	TGTGCCAGCAGTTCCCGTGTAGCGGGAGGTAACAATGAGCAGTTCTTC	CASSSRVAGGNNEQFF
TRBV27	TRBD1	few	TRBJ2-2	TGTGCCAGCAGTCGTCCCCGACAGGGGGGTAACACCGGGGAGCTGTTTTTT	CASSRPRQGGNTGELFF
TRBV9	-	-	TRBJ1-4	TGTGCCAGCAGCCACACGGACGGTAATAAAAAACTGTTTTTT	CASSHTDGNKKLFF
TRBV15	-	many	TRBJ2-7	TGTGCCACCAGCAGGTTGGAGACCTACGAGCAGTACTTC	CATSRLETYEQYF
TRBV9	-	-	TRBJ1-2	TGTGCCAGCAGCGTAGATGGGTCCACCTATGGCTACACCTTC	CASSVDGSTYGYTF
TRBV6-2/TRBV6-3	TRBD1	many	TRBJ2-5	TGTGCCAGCAGTTACCGCAGACAGGGACAAGAGACCCAGTACTTC	CASSYRRQGQETQYF
TRBV13	TRBD1	few	TRBJ1-1	TGTGCCAGCAGCGCGGAGACAGGGCGGAACACTGAAGCTTTCTTT	CASSAETGRNTEAFF
TRBV5-6	TRBD2	-	TRBJ2-2	TGTGCCAGCAGCGGGGGACTAGCGGGAGCGAACACCGGGGAGCTGTTTTTT	CASSGGLAGANTGELFF
TRBV5-1	-	many	TRBJ2-7	TGCGCCAGCAGCGCAGGGGGGGGCGCCTACGAGCAGTACTTC	CASSAGGGAYEQYF
TRBV28	TRBD2	many	TRBJ2-7	TGTGCCAGCAGTTTCCCTAGCGGGAGGGTCGAGCAGTACTTC	CASSFPSGRVEQYF
TRBV4-3	TRBD1	-	TRBJ1-5	TGCGCCAGCAGCCGAGTAGGAGGGGGCCAGCCCCAGCATTTT	CASSRVGGGQPQHF
TRBV20-1	-	many	TRBJ2-1	TGCAGTGCTCGTCGGACAACCTACAATGAGCAGTTCTTC	CSARRTTYNEQFF
TRBV7-2	TRBD1	many	TRBJ2-5	TGTGCCAGCAGTCCCAAAACGACAGGGTTGGCGACCCAGTACTTC	CASSPKTTGLATQYF
TRBV24-1	-	many	TRBJ2-1	TGTGCCACCAGTGATTCTGGAGCGGGCAACAATGAGCAGTTCTTC	CATSDSGAGNNEQFF
TRBV4-1	-	many	TRBJ2-1	TGCGCCAGCAGCCAACTAATACGGGTGGACAATGAGCAGTTCTTC	CASSQLIRVDNEQFF
TRBV7-2	TRBD2	many	TRBJ2-1	TGTGCCAGCAGCTTGCGGGGGTCAGACAATGAGCAGTTCTTC	CASSLRGSDNEQFF
TRBV20-1	-	once	TRBJ2-1	TGCAGTGCTAGAGAGGGATCCGGGACGGAAAATGAGCAGTTCTTC	CSAREGSGTENEQFF